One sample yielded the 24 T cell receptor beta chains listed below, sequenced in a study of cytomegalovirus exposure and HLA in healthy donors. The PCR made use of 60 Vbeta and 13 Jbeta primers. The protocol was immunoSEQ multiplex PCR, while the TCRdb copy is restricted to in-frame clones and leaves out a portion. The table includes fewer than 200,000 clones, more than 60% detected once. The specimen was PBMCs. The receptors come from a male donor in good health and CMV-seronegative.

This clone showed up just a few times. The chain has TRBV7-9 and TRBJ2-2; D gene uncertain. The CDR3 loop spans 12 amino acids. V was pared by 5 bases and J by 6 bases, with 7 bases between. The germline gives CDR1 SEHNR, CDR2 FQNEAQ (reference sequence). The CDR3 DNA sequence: TGTGCCAGCAGCCCCCGAGCCGGGGAGCTGTTTTTT. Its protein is CASSPRAGELFF.

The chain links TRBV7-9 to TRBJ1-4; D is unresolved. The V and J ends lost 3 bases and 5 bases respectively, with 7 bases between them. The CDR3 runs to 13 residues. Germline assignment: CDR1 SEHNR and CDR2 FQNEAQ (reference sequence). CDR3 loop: CASSFGGNEKLFF. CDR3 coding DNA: TGTGCCAGCAGCTTCGGAGGGAATGAAAAACTGTTTTTT.

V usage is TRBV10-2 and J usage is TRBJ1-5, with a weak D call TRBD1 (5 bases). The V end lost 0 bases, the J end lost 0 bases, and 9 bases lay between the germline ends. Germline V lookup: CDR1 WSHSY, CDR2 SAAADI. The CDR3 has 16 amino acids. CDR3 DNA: TGCGCCAGCAGTGAGTCGGGGCATTATAGCAATCAGCCCCAGCATTTT. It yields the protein CASSESGHYSNQPQHF.

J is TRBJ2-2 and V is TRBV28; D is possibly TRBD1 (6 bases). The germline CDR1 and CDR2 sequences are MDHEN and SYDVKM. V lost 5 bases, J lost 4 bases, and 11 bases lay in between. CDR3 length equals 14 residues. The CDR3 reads CASSKQGSTGELFF. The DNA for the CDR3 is TGTGCCAGCAGTAAACAGGGTTCCACCGGGGAGCTGTTTTTT.

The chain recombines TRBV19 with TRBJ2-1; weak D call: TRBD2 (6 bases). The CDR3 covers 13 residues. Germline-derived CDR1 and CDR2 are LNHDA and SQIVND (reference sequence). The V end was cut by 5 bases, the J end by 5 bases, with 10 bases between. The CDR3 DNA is TGTGCCAGTAGTGAGGACTATAACAATGAGCAGTTCTTC. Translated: CASSEDYNNEQFF.

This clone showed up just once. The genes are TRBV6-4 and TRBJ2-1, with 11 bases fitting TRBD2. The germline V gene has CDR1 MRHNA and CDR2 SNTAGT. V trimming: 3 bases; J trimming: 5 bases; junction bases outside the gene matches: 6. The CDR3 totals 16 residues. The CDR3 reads CASSEDSGRGNNEQFF. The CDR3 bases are TGTGCCAGCAGTGAGGATAGCGGGAGGGGGAACAATGAGCAGTTCTTC.

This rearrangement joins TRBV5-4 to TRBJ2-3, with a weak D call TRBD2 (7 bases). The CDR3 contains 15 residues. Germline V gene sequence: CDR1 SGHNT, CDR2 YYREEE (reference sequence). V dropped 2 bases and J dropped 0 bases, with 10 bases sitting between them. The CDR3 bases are TGTGCCAGCAGCTTAGGGGGGGGTAGCACAGATACGCAGTATTTT. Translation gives CASSLGGGSTDTQYF.

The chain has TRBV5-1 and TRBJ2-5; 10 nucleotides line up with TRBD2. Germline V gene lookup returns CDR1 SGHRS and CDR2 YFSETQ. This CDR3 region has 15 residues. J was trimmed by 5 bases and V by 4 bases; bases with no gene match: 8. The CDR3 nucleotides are TGCGCCAGCAGCCCCCGACTAGCGGGTGGGGAGACCCAGTACTTC. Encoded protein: CASSPRLAGGETQYF.

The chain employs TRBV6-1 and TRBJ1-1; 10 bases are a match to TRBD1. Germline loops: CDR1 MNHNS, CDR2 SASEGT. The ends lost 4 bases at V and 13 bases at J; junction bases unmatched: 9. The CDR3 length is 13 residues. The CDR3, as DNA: TGTGCCAGCAGTGGTGGGACAGGGGTGAAGGATTTCTTT. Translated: CASSGGTGVKDFF.

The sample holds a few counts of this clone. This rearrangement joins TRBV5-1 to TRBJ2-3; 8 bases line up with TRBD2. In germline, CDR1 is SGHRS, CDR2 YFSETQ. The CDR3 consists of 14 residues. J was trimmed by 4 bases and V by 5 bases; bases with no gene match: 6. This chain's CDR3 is CASRPLTSADTQYF. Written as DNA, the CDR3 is TGCGCCAGCAGACCCCTGACTAGCGCAGATACGCAGTATTTT. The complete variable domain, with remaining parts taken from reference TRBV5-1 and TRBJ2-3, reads KAGVTQTPRYLIKTRGQQVTLSCSPISGHRSVSWYQQTPGQGLQFLFEYFSETQRNKGNFPGRFSGRQFSNSRSEMNVSTLELGDSALYLCASRPLTSADTQYFGPGTRLTVL.

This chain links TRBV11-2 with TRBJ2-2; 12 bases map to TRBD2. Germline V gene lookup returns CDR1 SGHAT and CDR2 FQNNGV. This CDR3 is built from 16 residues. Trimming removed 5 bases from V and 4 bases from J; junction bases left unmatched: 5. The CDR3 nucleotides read TGTGCCAGCAGCCCTCTAGCGGGAGGGCGCACCGGGGAGCTGTTTTTT. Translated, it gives CASSPLAGGRTGELFF.

The CDR3 reads CASTPSGSLNEKLFF. The CDR3 bases are TGTGCCAGCACCCCCTCCGGGTCTCTGAATGAAAAACTGTTTTTT. The chain couples TRBV2 to TRBJ1-4, with D hard to call. CDR3 length: 15 amino acids. Deletions cut 7 bases from V and 5 bases from J, with 17 bases between. Germline lookup yields CDR1 SNHLY and CDR2 FYNNEI.

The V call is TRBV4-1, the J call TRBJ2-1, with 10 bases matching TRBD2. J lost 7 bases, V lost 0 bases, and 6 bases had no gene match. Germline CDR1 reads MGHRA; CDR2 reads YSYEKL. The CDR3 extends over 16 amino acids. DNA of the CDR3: TGCGCCAGCAGCCAAGACTCTAGCGGGAGTGGGAATGAGCAGTTCTTC. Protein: CASSQDSSGSGNEQFF.

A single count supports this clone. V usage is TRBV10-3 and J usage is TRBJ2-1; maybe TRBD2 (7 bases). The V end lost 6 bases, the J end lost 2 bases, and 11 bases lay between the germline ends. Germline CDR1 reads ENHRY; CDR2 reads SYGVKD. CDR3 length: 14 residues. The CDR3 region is CAIRERDTYNEQFF. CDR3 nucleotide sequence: TGTGCCATCAGGGAGCGGGACACCTACAATGAGCAGTTCTTC.

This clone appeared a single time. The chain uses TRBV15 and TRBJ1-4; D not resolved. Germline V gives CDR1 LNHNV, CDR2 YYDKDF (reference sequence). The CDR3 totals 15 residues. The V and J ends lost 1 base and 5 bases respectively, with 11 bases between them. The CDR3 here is CATSRAAGSNEKLFF. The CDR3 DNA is TGTGCCACCAGCAGAGCGGCAGGCTCCAATGAAAAACTGTTTTTT.

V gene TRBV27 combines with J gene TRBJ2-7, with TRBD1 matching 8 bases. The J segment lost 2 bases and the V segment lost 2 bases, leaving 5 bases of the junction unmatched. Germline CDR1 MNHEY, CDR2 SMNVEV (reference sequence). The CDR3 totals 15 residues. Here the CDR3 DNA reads TGTGCCAGCAGTTTAAGTCAGGGGGCGGCCTACGAGCAGTACTTC. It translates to CASSLSQGAAYEQYF.

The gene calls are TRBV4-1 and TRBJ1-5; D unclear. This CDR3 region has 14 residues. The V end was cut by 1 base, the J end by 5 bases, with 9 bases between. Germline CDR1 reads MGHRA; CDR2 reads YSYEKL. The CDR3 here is CASSQGGEYQPQHF. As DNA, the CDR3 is TGCGCCAGCAGCCAAGGAGGTGAGTATCAGCCCCAGCATTTT.

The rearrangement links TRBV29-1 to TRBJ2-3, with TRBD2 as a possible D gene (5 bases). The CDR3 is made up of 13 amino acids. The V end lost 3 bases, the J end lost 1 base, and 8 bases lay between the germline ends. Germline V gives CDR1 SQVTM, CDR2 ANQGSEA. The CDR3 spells CSVELGGTDTQYF. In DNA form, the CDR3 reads TGCAGCGTTGAGTTGGGAGGCACAGATACGCAGTATTTT.

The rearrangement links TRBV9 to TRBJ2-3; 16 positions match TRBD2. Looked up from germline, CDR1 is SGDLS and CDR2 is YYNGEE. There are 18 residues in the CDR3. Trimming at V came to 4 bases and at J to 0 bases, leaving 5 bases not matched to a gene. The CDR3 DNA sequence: TGTGCCAGCAGCAGGGGACTAGCGGGGGGGCTAAGCACAGATACGCAGTATTTT. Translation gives CASSRGLAGGLSTDTQYF.

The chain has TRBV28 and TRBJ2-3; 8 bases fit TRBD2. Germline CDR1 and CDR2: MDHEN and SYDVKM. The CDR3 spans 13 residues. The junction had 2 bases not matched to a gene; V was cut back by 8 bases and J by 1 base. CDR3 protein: CASRGGGTDTQYF. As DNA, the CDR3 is TGTGCCAGCCGGGGGGGAGGCACAGATACGCAGTATTTT. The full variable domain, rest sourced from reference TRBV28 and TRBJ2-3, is DVKVTQSSRYLVKRTGEKVFLECVQDMDHENMFWYRQDPGLGLRLIYFSYDVKMKEKGDIPEGYSVSREKKERFSLILESASTNQTSMYLCASRGGGTDTQYFGPGTRLTVL.

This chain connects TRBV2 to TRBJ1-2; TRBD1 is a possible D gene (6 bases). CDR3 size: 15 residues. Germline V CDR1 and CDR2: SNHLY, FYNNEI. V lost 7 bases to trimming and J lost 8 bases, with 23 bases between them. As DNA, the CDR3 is TGTGCCAGCAATGAGATTTGGACAGCCGAGGGGGGCTACACCTTC. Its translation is CASNEIWTAEGGYTF. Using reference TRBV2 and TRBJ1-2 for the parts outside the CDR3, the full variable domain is EPEVTQTPSHQVTQMGQEVILRCVPISNHLYFYWYRQILGQKVEFLVSFYNNEISEKSEIFDDQFSVERPDGSNFTLKIRSTKLEDSAMYFCASNEIWTAEGGYTFGSGTRLTVV.

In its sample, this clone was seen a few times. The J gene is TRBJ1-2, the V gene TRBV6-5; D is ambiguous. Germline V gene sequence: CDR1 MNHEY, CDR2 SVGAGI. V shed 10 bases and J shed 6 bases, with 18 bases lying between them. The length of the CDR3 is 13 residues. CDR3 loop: CATHVGSSNGYTF. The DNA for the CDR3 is TGTGCCACCCACGTCGGGAGCTCAAATGGCTACACCTTC.

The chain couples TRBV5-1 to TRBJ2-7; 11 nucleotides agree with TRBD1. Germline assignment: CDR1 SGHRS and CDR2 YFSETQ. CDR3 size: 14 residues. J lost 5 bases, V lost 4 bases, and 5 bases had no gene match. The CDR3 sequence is CASSPGTGGNEQYF. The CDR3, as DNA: TGCGCCAGCAGCCCCGGGACAGGGGGGAACGAGCAGTACTTC.

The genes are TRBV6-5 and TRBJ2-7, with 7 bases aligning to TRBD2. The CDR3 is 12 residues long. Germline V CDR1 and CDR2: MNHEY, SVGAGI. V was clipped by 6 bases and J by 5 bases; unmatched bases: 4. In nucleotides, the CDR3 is TGTGCCAGCAGCAACGGGGGGAACGAGCAGTACTTC. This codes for CASSNGGNEQYF.